This TCR beta chain was sequenced during a study of T cells after yellow fever vaccination (dated by TCRdb to 2018 to 2020). For context, the study as a whole: The SMART-Seq v4 Ultra Low Input RNA kit was used to prepare libraries from fractions with low cell numbers. To follow T-cell clones before and after both primary and booster YFV17D yellow fever vaccination, bulk TCR alpha and beta repertoires underwent longitudinal sequencing. Two healthy male donors, one aged 18 to 29 and one aged 30 to 39 years, were included in the cohort. Bulk PBMC replicates and cell subsets were isolated from blood drawn at multiple timepoints before and after both primary and secondary immunization. Overall study outcomes, separate from this receptor: A small fraction of clonotypes showed up in both the CD4 and CD8 compartments, probably as a result of convergent recombination. Only a couple of donors were included in the study, so the extent to which the findings can be generalized is limited. Most clones expanded after primary vaccination (almost 97% of CD4 and around 88% of CD8) were re-detected after the booster, suggesting that broad memory maintenance occurred. FACS-sorted repertoires could contain abundant contaminating clonotypes from the bulk population, so computational filtering was required. Compared with the primary T-cell response, the secondary T-cell response was weaker but faster, peaking on day 5 rather than day 15.

The V end loses 0 bases and the J end loses 7 bases, and a stretch of 6 bases separates them. From the germline V gene, CDR1 is MNHEY and CDR2 is SVGAGI. The CDR3 holds 12 amino acids from the cysteine to the phenylalanine. Solely the CDR3 DNA is kept, with 36 bases framed from the first base. TCR cDNA was made using 5'RACE template switching, a step that added a universal primer site and unique molecular identifiers. Priming for cDNA synthesis came from both the TCR alpha and TCR beta constant segments. Two PCR steps were used to amplify libraries, with sample barcodes and sequencing adapters being added in the second step. Sequencing of the libraries was done on either Illumina HiSeq 2500 (2x100 bp) or NovaSeq (2x150 bp). In the paper's pipeline: Demultiplexing of reads and collapsing into UMI consensus sequences were performed with MIGEC, and V(D)J alignment was carried out with MiXCR. Clonotypes responding to the vaccine were identified with edgeR on replicate PBMC samples, with the criteria of FDR below 0.01 and a log2 fold change above 5 up to day 15. Each bulk clonotype was labeled CD4 or CD8 based on which sequenced repertoire, CD4 or CD8, contained the clonotype at higher abundance. In-frame beta chains were kept once TCRdb had trimmed the public reads at Q25 with fastp and called clones with MiXCR. Each CDR3 protein appears once, grouped with its most common genes and DNA. TCRdb, rather than the study authors, made the V and J calls. Within this sample are about 57,000 distinct CDR3 sequences, with about 7% of them counted one time only. The top ten clones comprise 36% of the sample.

In its sample, this clonotype was seen many times. Its antigen is not yet known. The sample holds no much larger clone one base away, and base qualities are not on file. The intended sense of this specimen's treatment or condition label: live attenuated yellow fever vaccine strain. PBMCs were isolated from peripheral blood using a standard Ficoll-Paque protocol. Dynabeads CD4 and CD8 positive selection kits were used to isolate the CD4 and CD8 T-cell fractions. TriZol was used to extract RNA from bulk PBMCs, CD4 and CD8 fractions, and dextramer-positive and dextramer-negative fractions. Sequencing was performed on CD8+ T cells sorted from PBMCs, taken 15 days after the yellow fever booster vaccination. Recombination linked TRBV6-5 to TRBJ1-2, with no confidently assigned D gene. This TCR was recovered from a young man who received the YFV17D yellow fever vaccine. The DNA sequence reads TGTGCCAGCAGTTACTCGAGTGGTGGCTACACCTTC. Its protein reads: CASSYSSGGYTF.